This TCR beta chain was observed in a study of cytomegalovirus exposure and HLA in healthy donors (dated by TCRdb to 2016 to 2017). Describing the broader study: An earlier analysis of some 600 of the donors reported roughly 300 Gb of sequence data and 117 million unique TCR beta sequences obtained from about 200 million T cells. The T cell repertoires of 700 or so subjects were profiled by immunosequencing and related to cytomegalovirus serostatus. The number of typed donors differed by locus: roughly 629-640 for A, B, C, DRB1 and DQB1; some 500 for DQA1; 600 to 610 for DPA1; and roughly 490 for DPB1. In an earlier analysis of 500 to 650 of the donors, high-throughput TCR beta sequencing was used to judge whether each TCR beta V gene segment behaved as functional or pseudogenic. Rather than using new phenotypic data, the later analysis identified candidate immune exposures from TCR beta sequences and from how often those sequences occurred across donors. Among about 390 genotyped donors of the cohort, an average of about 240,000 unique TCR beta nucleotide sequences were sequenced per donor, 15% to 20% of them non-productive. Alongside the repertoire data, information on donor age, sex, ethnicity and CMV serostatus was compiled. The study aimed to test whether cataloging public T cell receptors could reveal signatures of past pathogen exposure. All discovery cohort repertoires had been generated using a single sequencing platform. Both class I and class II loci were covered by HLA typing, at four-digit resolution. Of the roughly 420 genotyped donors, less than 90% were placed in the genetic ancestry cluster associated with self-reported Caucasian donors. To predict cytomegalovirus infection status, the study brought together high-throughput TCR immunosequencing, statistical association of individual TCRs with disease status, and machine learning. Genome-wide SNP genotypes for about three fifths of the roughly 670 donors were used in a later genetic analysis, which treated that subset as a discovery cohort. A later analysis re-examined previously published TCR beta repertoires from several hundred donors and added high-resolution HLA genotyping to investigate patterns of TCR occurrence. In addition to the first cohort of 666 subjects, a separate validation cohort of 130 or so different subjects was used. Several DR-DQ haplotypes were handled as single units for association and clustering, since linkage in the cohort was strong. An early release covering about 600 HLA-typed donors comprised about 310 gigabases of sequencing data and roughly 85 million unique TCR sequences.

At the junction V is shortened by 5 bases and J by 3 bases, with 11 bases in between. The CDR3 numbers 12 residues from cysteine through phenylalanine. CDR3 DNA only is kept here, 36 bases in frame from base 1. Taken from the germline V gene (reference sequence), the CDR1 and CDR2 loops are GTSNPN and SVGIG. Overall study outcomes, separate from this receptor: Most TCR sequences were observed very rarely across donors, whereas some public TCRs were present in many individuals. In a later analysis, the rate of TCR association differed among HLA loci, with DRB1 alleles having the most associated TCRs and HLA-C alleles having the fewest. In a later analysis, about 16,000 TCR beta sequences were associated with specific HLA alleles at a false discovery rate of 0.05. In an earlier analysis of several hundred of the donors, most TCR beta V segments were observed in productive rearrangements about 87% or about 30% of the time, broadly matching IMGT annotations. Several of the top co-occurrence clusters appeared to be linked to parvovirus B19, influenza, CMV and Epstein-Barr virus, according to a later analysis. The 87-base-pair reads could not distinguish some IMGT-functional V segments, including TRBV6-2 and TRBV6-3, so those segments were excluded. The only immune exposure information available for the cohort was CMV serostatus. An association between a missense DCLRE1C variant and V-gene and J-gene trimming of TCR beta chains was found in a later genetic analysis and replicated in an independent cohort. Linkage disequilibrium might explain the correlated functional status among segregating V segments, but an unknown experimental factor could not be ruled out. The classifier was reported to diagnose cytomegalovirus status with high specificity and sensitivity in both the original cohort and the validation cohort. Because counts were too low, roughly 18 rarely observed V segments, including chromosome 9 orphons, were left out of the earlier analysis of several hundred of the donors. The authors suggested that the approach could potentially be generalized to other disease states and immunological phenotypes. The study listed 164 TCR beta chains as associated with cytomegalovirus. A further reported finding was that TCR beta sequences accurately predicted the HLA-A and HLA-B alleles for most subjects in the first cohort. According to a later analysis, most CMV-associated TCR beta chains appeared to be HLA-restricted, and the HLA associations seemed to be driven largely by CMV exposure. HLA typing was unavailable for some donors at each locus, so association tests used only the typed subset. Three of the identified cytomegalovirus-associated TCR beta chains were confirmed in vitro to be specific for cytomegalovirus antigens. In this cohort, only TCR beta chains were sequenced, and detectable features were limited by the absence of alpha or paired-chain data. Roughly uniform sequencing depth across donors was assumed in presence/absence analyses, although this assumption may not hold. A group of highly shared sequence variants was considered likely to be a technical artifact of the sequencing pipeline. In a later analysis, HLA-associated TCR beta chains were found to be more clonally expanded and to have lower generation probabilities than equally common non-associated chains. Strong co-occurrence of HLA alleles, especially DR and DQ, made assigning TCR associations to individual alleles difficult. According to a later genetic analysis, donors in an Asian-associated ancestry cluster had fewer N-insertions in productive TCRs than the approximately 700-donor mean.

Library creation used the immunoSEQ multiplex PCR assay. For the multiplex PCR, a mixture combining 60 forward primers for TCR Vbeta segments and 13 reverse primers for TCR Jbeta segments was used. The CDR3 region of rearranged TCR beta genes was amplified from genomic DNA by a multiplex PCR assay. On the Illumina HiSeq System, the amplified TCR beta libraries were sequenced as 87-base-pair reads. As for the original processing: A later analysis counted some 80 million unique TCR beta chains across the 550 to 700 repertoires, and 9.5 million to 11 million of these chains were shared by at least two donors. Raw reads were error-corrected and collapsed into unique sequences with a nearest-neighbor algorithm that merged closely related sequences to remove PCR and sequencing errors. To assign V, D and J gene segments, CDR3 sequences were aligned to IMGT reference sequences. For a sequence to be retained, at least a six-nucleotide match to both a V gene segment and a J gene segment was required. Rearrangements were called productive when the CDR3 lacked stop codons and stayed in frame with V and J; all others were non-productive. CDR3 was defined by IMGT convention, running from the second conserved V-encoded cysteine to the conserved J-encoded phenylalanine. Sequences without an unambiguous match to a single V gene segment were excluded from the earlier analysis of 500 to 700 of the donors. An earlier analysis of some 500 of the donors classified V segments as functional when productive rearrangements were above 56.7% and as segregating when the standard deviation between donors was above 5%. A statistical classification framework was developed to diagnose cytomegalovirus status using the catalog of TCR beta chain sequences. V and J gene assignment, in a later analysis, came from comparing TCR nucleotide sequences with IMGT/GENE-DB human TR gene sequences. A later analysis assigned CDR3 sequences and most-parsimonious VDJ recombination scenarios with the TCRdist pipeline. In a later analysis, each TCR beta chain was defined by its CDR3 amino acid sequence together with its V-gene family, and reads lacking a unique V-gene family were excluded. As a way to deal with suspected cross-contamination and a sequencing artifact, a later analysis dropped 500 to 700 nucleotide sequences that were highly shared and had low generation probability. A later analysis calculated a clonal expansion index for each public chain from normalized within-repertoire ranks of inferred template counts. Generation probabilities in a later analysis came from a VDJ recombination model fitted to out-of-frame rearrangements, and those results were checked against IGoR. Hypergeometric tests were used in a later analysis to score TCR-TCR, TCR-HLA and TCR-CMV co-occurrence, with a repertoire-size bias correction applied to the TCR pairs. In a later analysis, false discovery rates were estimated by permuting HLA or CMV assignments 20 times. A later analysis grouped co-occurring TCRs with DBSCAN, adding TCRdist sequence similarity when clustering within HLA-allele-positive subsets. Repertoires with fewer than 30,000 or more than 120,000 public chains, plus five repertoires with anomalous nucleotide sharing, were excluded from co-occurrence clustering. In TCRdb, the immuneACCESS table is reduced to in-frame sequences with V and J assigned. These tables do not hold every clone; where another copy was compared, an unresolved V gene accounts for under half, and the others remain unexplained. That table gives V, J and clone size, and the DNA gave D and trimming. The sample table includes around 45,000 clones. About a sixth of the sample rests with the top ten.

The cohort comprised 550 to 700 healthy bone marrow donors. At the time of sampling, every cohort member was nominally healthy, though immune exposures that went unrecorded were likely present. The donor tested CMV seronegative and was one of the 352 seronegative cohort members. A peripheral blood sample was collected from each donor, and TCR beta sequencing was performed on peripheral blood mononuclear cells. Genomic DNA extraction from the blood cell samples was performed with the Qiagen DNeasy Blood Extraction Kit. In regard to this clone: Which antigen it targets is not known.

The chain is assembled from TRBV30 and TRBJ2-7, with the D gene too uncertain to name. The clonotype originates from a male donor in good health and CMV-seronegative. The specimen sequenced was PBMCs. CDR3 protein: CAWGRGSYEQYF. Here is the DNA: TGTGCCTGGGGCCGTGGCAGCTACGAGCAGTACTTC.